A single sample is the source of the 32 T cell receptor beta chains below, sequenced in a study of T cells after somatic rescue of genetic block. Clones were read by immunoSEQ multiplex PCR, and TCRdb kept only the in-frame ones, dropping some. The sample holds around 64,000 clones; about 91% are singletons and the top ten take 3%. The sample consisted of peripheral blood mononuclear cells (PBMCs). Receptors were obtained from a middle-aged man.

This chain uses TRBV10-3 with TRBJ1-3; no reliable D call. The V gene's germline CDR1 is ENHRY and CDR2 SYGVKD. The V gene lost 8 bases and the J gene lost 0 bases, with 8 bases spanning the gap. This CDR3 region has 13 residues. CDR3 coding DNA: TGTGCCATCGGTCCCTTCTCTGGAAACACCATATATTTT. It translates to CAIGPFSGNTIYF.

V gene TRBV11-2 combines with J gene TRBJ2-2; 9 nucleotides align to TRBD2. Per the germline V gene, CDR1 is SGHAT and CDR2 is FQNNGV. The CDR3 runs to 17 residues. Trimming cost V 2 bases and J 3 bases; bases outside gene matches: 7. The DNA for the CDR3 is TGTGCCAGCAGCTTATTAGCGGGAGTAGGACACACCGGGGAGCTGTTTTTT. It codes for CASSLLAGVGHTGELFF.

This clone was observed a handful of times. Here the CDR3 reads CASSLVRQNYEQYF. The CDR3 DNA follows: TGTGCCAGCAGCTTAGTGCGGCAAAACTACGAGCAGTACTTC. The rearrangement uses TRBV11-2 and TRBJ2-7; D not resolved. The CDR3 consists of 14 residues. Per the germline V gene, CDR1 is SGHAT and CDR2 is FQNNGV. V dropped 1 base and J dropped 3 bases, with 10 bases sitting between them.

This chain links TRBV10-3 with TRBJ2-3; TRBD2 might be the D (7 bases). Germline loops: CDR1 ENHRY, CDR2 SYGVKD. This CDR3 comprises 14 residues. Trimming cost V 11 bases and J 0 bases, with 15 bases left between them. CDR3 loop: CAAGGGGSTDTQYF. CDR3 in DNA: TGTGCCGCAGGAGGGGGGGGAAGCACAGATACGCAGTATTTT.

For the CDR3, the DNA is TGTGCCAGCAGCTTGGGGCATAAGGAGACCCAGTACTTC. This encodes CASSLGHKETQYF. The chain couples TRBV7-2 to TRBJ2-5, with D perhaps matching TRBD1 (5 bases). CDR3 length: 13 amino acids. Deletions cut 3 bases from V and 5 bases from J, with 10 bases between. Germline V gene sequence: CDR1 SGHTA, CDR2 FQGNSA. Full variable domain (remainder filled in from reference TRBV7-2 and TRBJ2-5): GAGVSQSPSNKVTEKGKDVELRCDPISGHTALYWYRQSLGQGLEFLIYFQGNSAPDKSGLPSDRFSAERTGGSVSTLTIQRTQQEDSAVYLCASSLGHKETQYFGPGTRLLVL.

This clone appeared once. The CDR3 sequence: CASSLAPSGGGQETQYF. The DNA for the CDR3 is TGCGCCAGCAGCTTGGCCCCCAGCGGGGGAGGCCAAGAGACCCAGTACTTC. The chain combines TRBV5-1 with TRBJ2-5, with 8 bases matching TRBD2. Germline V gene data show CDR1 as SGHRS and CDR2 as YFSETQ. The CDR3 consists of 17 residues. After removal of 0 bases from V and 1 base from J, the junction contained 8 bases not matched to a gene.

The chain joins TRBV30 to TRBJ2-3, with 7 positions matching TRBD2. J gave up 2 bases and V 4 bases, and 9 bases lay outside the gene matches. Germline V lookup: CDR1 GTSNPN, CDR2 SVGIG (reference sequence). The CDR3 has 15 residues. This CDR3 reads CAWTRREAVTDTQYF. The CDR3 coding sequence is TGTGCCTGGACCCGCCGGGAGGCCGTCACAGATACGCAGTATTTT. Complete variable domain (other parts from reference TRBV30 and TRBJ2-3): SQTIHQWPATLVQPVGSPLSLECTVEGTSNPNLYWYRQAAGRGLQLLFYSVGIGQISSEVPQNLSASRPQDRQFILSSKKLLLSDSGFYLCAWTRREAVTDTQYFGPGTRLTVL.

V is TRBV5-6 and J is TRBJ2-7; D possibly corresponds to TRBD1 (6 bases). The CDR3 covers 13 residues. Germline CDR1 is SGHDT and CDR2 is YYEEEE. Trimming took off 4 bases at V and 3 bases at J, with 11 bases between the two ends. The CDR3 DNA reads TGTGCCAGCAGCGGCGACAGGTACTACGAGCAGTACTTC. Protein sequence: CASSGDRYYEQYF.

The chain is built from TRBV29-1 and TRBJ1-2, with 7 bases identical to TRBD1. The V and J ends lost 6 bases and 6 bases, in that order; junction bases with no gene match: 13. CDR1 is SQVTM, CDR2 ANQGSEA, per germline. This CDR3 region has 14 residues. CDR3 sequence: CSVFTGQWEHGYTF. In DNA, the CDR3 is TGCAGCGTGTTTACGGGACAGTGGGAGCATGGCTACACCTTC. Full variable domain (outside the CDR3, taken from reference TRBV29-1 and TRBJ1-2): SAVISQKPSRDICQRGTSLTIQCQVDSQVTMMFWYRQQPGQSLTLIATANQGSEATYESGFVIDKFPISRPNLTFSTLTVSNMSPEDSSIYLCSVFTGQWEHGYTFGSGTRLTVV.

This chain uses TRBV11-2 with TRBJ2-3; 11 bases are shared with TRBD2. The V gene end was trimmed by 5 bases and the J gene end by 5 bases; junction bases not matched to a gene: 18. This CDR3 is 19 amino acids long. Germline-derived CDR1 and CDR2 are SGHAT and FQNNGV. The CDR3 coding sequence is TGTGCCAGCAGCCCCCAACCGGCGGGATGGGGGACTAGCGGAGATACGCAGTATTTT. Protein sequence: CASSPQPAGWGTSGDTQYF. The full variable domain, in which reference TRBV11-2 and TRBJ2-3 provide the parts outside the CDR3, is EAGVAQSPRYKIIEKRQSVAFWCNPISGHATLYWYQQILGQGPKLLIQFQNNGVVDDSQLPKDRFSAERLKGVDSTLKIQPAKLEDSAVYLCASSPQPAGWGTSGDTQYFGPGTRLTVL.

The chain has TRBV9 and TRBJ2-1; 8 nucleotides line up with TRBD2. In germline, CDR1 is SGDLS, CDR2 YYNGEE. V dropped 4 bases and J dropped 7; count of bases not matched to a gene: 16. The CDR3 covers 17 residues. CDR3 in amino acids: CASSRYSGLVFHNEQFF. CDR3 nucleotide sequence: TGTGCCAGCAGCAGATATTCGGGACTAGTTTTTCATAATGAGCAGTTCTTC. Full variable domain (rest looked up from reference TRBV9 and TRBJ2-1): DSGVTQTPKHLITATGQRVTLRCSPRSGDLSVYWYQQSLDQGLQFLIQYYNGEERAKGNILERFSAQQFPDLHSELNLSSLELGDSALYFCASSRYSGLVFHNEQFFGPGTRLTVL.

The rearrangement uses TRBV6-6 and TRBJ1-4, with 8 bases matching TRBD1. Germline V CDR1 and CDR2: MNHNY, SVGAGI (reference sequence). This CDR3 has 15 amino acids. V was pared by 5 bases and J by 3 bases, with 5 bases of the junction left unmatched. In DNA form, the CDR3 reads TGTGCCAGCAGTAACGGACAGGGACCTAATGAAAAACTGTTTTTT. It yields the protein CASSNGQGPNEKLFF.

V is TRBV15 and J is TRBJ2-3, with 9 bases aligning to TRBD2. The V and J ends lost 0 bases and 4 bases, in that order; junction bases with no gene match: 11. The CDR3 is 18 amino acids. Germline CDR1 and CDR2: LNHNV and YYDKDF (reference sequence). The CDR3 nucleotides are TGTGCCACCAGCAGAGATAGGGCGGGAGGGCCTTTCGCAGATACGCAGTATTTT. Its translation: CATSRDRAGGPFADTQYF. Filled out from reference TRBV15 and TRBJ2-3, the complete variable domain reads DAMVIQNPRYQVTQFGKPVTLSCSQTLNHNVMYWYQQKSSQAPKLLFHYYDKDFNNEADTPDNFQSRRPNTSFCFLDIRSPGLGDTAMYLCATSRDRAGGPFADTQYFGPGTRLTVL.

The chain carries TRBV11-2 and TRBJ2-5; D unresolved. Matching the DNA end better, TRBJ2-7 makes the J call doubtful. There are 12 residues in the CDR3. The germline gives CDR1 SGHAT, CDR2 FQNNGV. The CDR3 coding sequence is TGTGCCAGCAGCTTAGGTAGTTACGAGCAGTACTTC. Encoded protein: CASSLGSYEQYF.

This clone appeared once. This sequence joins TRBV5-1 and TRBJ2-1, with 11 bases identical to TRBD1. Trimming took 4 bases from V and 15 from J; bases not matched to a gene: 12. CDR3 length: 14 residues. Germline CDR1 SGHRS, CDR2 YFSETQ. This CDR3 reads CASSRGMGQGVPFF. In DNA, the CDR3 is TGCGCCAGCAGCAGGGGAATGGGACAGGGGGTGCCGTTCTTC.

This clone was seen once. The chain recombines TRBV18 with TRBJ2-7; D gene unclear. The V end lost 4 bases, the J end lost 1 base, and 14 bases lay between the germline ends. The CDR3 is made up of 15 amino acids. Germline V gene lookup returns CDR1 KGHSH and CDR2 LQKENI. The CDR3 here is CASSLDMNPSYEQYF. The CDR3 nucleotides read TGTGCCAGCTCACTAGACATGAACCCATCCTACGAGCAGTACTTC.

CDR3 sequence reads: CASSRPGQGGYGYTF. The CDR3 coding sequence is TGTGCCAGCAGTCGTCCGGGACAGGGGGGTTATGGCTACACCTTC. The rearrangement uses TRBV6-5 and TRBJ1-2; 11 bases are a match to TRBD1. The V and J ends lost 5 bases and 5 bases, in that order; junction bases with no gene match: 7. Germline CDR1 and CDR2: MNHEY and SVGAGI. This CDR3 is built from 15 residues.

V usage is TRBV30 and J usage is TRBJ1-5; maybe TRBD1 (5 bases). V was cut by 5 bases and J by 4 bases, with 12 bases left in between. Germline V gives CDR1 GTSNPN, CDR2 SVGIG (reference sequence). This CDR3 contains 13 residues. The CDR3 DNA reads TGTGCCTGGGGGGAGGACACAAATCAGCCCCAGCATTTT. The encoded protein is CAWGEDTNQPQHF. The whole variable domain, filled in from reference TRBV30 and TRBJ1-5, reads SQTIHQWPATLVQPVGSPLSLECTVEGTSNPNLYWYRQAAGRGLQLLFYSVGIGQISSEVPQNLSASRPQDRQFILSSKKLLLSDSGFYLCAWGEDTNQPQHFGDGTRLSIL.

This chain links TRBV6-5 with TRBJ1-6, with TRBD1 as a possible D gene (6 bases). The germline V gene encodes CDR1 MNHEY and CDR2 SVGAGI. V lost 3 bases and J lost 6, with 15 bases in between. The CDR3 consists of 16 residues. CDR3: CASSYGTGRSNSPLHF. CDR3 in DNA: TGTGCCAGCAGTTATGGTACAGGGCGTAGTAATTCACCCCTCCACTTT.

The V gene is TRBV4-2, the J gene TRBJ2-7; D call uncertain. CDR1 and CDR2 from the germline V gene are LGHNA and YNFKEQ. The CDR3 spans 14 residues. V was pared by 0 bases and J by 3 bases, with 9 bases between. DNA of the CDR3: TGTGCCAGCAGCCAAGATCCCACTGACTACGAGCAGTACTTC. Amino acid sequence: CASSQDPTDYEQYF.

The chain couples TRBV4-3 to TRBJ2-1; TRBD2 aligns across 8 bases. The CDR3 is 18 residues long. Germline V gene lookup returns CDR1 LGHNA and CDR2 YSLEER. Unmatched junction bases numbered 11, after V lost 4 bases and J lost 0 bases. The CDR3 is CASSRTILAESSYNEQFF. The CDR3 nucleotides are TGCGCCAGCAGCCGAACCATACTAGCGGAGAGCTCCTACAATGAGCAGTTCTTC.

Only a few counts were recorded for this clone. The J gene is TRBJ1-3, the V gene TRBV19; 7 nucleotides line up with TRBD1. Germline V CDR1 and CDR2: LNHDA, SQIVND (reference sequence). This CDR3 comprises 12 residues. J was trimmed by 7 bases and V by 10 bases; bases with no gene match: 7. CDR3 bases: TGTGCCATTATGACAGGGAGGAACACCATATATTTT. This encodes CAIMTGRNTIYF. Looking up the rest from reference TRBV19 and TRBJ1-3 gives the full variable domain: DGGITQSPKYLFRKEGQNVTLSCEQNLNHDAMYWYRQDPGQGLRLIYYSQIVNDFQKGDIAEGYSVSREKKESFPLTVTSAQKNPTAFYLCAIMTGRNTIYFGEGSWLTVV.

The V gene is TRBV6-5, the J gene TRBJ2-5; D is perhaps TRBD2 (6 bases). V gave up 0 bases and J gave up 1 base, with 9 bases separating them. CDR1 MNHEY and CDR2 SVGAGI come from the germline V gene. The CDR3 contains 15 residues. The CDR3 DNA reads TGTGCCAGCAGTTACTCAGGGCGGGGCCAAGAGACCCAGTACTTC. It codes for CASSYSGRGQETQYF.

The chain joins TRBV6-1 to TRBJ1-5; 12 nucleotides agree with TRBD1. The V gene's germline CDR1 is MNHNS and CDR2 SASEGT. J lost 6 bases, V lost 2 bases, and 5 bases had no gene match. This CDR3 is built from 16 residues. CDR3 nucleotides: TGTGCCAGCAGTGAACAGGGACAGGGGGCCGGTCAGCCCCAGCATTTT. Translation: CASSEQGQGAGQPQHF.

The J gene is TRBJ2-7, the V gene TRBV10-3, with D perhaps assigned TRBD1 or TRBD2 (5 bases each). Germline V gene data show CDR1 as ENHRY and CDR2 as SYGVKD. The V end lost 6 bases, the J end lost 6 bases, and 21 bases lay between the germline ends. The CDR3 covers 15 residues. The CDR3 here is CAIRTGTANAAEQYF. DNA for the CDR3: TGTGCCATCAGGACCGGGACCGCCAACGCAGCCGAGCAGTACTTC.

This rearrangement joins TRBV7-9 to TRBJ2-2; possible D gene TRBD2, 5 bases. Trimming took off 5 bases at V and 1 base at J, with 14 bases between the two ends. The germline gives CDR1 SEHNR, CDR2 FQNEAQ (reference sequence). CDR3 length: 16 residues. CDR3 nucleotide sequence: TGTGCCAGCAGCAACCAGGACGAGGGGAACACCGGGGAGCTGTTTTTT. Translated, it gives CASSNQDEGNTGELFF.

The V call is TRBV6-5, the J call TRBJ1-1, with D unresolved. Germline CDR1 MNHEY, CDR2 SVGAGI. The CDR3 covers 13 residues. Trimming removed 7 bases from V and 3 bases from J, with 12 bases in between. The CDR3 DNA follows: TGTGCCAGCAAACGTTCAAGGGACACTGAAGCTTTCTTT. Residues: CASKRSRDTEAFF.

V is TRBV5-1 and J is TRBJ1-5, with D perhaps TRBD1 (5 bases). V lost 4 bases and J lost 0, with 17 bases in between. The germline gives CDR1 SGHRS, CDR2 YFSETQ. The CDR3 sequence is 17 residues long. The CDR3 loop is CASSPDGTAGSNQPQHF. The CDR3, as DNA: TGCGCCAGCAGCCCTGACGGGACCGCGGGTAGCAATCAGCCCCAGCATTTT.

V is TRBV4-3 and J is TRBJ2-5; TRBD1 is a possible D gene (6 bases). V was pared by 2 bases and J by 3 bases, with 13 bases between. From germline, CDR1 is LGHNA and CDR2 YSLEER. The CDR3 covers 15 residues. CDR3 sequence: CASSQKGGLEETQYF. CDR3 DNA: TGCGCCAGCAGCCAAAAAGGGGGATTAGAAGAGACCCAGTACTTC.

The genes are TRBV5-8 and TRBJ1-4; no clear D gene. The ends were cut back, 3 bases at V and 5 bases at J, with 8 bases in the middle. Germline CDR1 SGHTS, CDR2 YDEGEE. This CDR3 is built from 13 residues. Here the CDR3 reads CASSSYLNEKLFF. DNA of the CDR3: TGTGCCAGCAGCTCCTACTTAAATGAAAAACTGTTTTTT.

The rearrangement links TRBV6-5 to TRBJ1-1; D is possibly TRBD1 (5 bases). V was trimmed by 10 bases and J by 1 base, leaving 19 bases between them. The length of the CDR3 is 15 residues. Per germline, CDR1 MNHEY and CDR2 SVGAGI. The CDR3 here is CATLGVGLRNTEAFF. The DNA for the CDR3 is TGTGCCACCCTGGGGGTGGGGCTCCGGAACACTGAAGCTTTCTTT.

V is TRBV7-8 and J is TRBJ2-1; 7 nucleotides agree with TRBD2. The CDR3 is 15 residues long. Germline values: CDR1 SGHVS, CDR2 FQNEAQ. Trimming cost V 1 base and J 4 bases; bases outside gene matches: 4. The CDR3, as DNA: TGTGCCAGCAGCTTAGGAGCGGGGCTGTACAATGAGCAGTTCTTC. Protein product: CASSLGAGLYNEQFF.